These 21 T cell receptor beta chains came from one sample sequenced in a study of blood T cell repertoires in COVID-19. Only in-frame clones appear in the TCRdb table, and some are missing; sequencing was by immunoSEQ multiplex PCR. The table includes about 160,000 clones, about four fifths detected once. Sequenced: peripheral blood. The receptor source for this set is a woman between 55 and 75 years old with COVID-19, enrolled during active disease.

J is TRBJ2-5 and V is TRBV7-2; D perhaps matches TRBD1 (6 bases). The CDR3 length is 14 residues. Germline V CDR1 and CDR2: SGHTA, FQGNSA. V lost 4 bases and J 1 base, leaving 10 bases between the germline ends. CDR3 DNA sequence: TGTGCCAGCAGCTGGGACATCGGCCAAGAGACCCAGTACTTC. Amino acid sequence: CASSWDIGQETQYF.

The rearrangement links TRBV30 to TRBJ2-3; TRBD2 aligns across 13 bases. The CDR3 has 19 residues. The germline V gene has CDR1 GTSNPN and CDR2 SVGIG (reference sequence). V dropped 4 bases and J dropped 0; count of bases not matched to a gene: 13. The CDR3 loop is CAWTILAGGMGSSTDTQYF. The CDR3 DNA reads TGTGCCTGGACCATACTAGCGGGAGGGATGGGTTCTAGCACAGATACGCAGTATTTT.

J is TRBJ2-3 and V is TRBV5-1, with TRBD2 as a possible D gene (5 bases). V was cut by 6 bases and J by 5 bases, with 13 bases left in between. The CDR3 sequence is 13 residues long. Germline V gene lookup returns CDR1 SGHRS and CDR2 YFSETQ. The CDR3 region is CASNIGSLDTQYF. In nucleotides, the CDR3 is TGCGCCAGCAACATTGGGAGTTTAGATACGCAGTATTTT. Combining the CDR3 with reference TRBV5-1 and TRBJ2-3 gives the whole variable domain KAGVTQTPRYLIKTRGQQVTLSCSPISGHRSVSWYQQTPGQGLQFLFEYFSETQRNKGNFPGRFSGRQFSNSRSEMNVSTLELGDSALYLCASNIGSLDTQYFGPGTRLTVL.

V usage is TRBV19 and J usage is TRBJ2-3, with 9 positions matching TRBD2. The CDR3 covers 16 residues. V shed 5 bases and J 0 bases; nucleotides not matched to a gene: 6. CDR1 LNHDA and CDR2 SQIVND come from the germline V gene (reference sequence). The DNA of the CDR3 is TGTGCCAGTAGTGTAATAGCGGGGGCCAGCACAGATACGCAGTATTTT. Its translation: CASSVIAGASTDTQYF. Combining the CDR3 with reference TRBV19 and TRBJ2-3 gives the whole variable domain DGGITQSPKYLFRKEGQNVTLSCEQNLNHDAMYWYRQDPGQGLRLIYYSQIVNDFQKGDIAEGYSVSREKKESFPLTVTSAQKNPTAFYLCASSVIAGASTDTQYFGPGTRLTVL.

The rearrangement links TRBV6-5 to TRBJ2-5; 10 bases line up with TRBD1. The CDR3 has 15 amino acids. V trimming: 2 bases; J trimming: 4 bases; junction bases outside the gene matches: 4. The germline CDR1 and CDR2 sequences are MNHEY and SVGAGI. The CDR3 DNA sequence: TGTGCCAGCAGTTACGGGACAGGGGAGGGAGAGACCCAGTACTTC. It translates to CASSYGTGEGETQYF.

This chain's CDR3 is CASSASGTGSTGELFF. The CDR3 DNA is TGTGCCAGCAGTGCCTCCGGGACAGGTTCCACCGGGGAGCTGTTTTTT. The genes are TRBV28 and TRBJ2-2, with 8 bases fitting TRBD1. This CDR3 is built from 16 residues. V trimming: 5 bases; J trimming: 4 bases; junction bases outside the gene matches: 9. Germline assignment: CDR1 MDHEN and CDR2 SYDVKM. Full variable domain (rest looked up from reference TRBV28 and TRBJ2-2): DVKVTQSSRYLVKRTGEKVFLECVQDMDHENMFWYRQDPGLGLRLIYFSYDVKMKEKGDIPEGYSVSREKKERFSLILESASTNQTSMYLCASSASGTGSTGELFFGEGSRLTVL.

This chain joins TRBV6-4 and TRBJ1-2; 8 bases fit TRBD1. The junction had 8 bases not matched to a gene; V was cut back by 4 bases and J by 4 bases. In germline, CDR1 is MRHNA, CDR2 SNTAGT. The CDR3 spans 15 residues. This CDR3 reads CASSAEPGGSYGYTF. The CDR3 nucleotides are TGTGCCAGCAGTGCCGAACCAGGGGGCAGCTATGGCTACACCTTC.

This chain uses TRBV30 with TRBJ2-7; D might be TRBD2 (7 bases). This CDR3 spans 12 amino acids. CDR1 GTSNPN and CDR2 SVGIG come from the germline V gene (reference sequence). V dropped 2 bases and J dropped 4 bases, with 9 bases sitting between them. The CDR3 DNA sequence: TGTGCCTGGAGTCGGGGGGCTTACGAGCAGTACTTC. This sequence encodes CAWSRGAYEQYF.

The table lists this clone with many counts. The chain couples TRBV7-9 to TRBJ1-2, with unresolved D. Germline CDR1 reads SEHNR; CDR2 reads FQNEAQ (reference sequence). The ends were cut back, 8 bases at V and 5 bases at J, with 12 bases in the middle. CDR3 length: 12 amino acids. The CDR3 region is CASPGRVYGYTF. The CDR3 nucleotides are TGTGCCAGCCCCGGGAGGGTTTATGGCTACACCTTC.

The J gene is TRBJ1-2, the V gene TRBV15; D may be TRBD1 (5 bases). CDR3 length equals 15 residues. Germline values: CDR1 LNHNV, CDR2 YYDKDF (reference sequence). V lost 0 bases, J lost 4 bases, and 12 bases lay in between. The CDR3: CATSRDVRVTYGYTF. The CDR3 bases are TGTGCCACCAGCAGAGATGTCAGGGTGACCTATGGCTACACCTTC.

This clone was observed a handful of times. The rearrangement links TRBV4-2 to TRBJ2-1, with 14 bases fitting TRBD2. This CDR3 has 18 amino acids. CDR1 and CDR2 from the germline V gene are LGHNA and YNFKEQ. Trimming at V came to 4 bases and at J to 9 bases, leaving 14 bases not matched to a gene. The CDR3 nucleotides read TGTGCCAGCAGCCCGACAGTAGGGGGACTAGCGGGAGAGAGTGAGCAGTTCTTC. Protein product: CASSPTVGGLAGESEQFF.

The chain carries TRBV19 and TRBJ1-2, with 11 positions matching TRBD1. The CDR3 runs to 16 residues. Unmatched junction bases numbered 11, after V lost 7 bases and J lost 4 bases. CDR1 is LNHDA and CDR2 is SQIVND in the germline V gene (reference sequence). The CDR3 protein is CASTPYGTGGSYGYTF. Here the CDR3 DNA reads TGTGCCAGTACCCCCTACGGGACAGGGGGTAGCTATGGCTACACCTTC.

The V and J genes are TRBV9 and TRBJ1-1; weak D call: TRBD1 (5 bases). V shed 3 bases and J shed 7 bases, with 13 bases lying between them. The CDR3 length is 13 residues. The germline gives CDR1 SGDLS, CDR2 YYNGEE. This CDR3 reads CASSALGRGEAFF. In nucleotides, the CDR3 is TGTGCCAGCAGCGCCCTGGGGCGCGGTGAAGCTTTCTTT.

The chain uses TRBV3-1 (or the pseudogene TRBV3-2) and TRBJ2-3; maybe TRBD1 (6 bases). The CDR3 runs to 15 residues. V was clipped by 2 bases and J by 1 base, with 10 bases between them. The germline CDR1 and CDR2 sequences are LGHDT and YNNKEL (reference sequence). The CDR3 DNA sequence: TGTGCCAGCAGCCAAACGACAGGTCGCACAGATACGCAGTATTTT. Translating gives CASSQTTGRTDTQYF.

The chain carries TRBV19 and TRBJ2-7, with D perhaps TRBD1 (7 bases). The CDR3 extends over 14 amino acids. CDR1 and CDR2 from the germline V gene are LNHDA and SQIVND (reference sequence). The germline V and J ends were trimmed by 6 bases and 4 bases, with 16 bases remaining between them. The CDR3 coding sequence is TGTGCCAGTAGCCAGGGGGGAGCCTTGTACGAGCAGTACTTC. This codes for CASSQGGALYEQYF.

The chain carries TRBV9 and TRBJ1-6; 10 bases are shared with TRBD1. CDR3 size: 15 residues. With V trimmed by 4 bases and J by 9 bases, 7 bases remained unmatched. Germline V gene data show CDR1 as SGDLS and CDR2 as YYNGEE. CDR3 loop: CASSPWTGGGSPLHF. Here the CDR3 DNA reads TGTGCCAGCAGCCCCTGGACAGGGGGTGGTTCACCCCTCCACTTT.

The V call is TRBV4-1, the J call TRBJ2-1; 9 bases match TRBD2. This CDR3 spans 18 amino acids. Germline V gene data show CDR1 as MGHRA and CDR2 as YSYEKL. V was clipped by 0 bases and J by 12 bases; unmatched bases: 18. The CDR3 loop reads CASSQDKTTGTSLSGQFF. The CDR3 DNA sequence: TGCGCCAGCAGCCAAGACAAGACAACCGGGACTAGCCTATCTGGGCAGTTCTTC.

In its sample, this clone was seen once. The chain couples TRBV19 to TRBJ1-5; 8 nucleotides line up with TRBD1. The CDR3 loop spans 14 amino acids. Trimming at V came to 3 bases and at J to 5 bases, leaving 3 bases not matched to a gene. Looked up from germline, CDR1 is LNHDA and CDR2 is SQIVND (reference sequence). In nucleotides, the CDR3 is TGTGCCAGTAGTATCCAGGGGGCGGATCAGCCCCAGCATTTT. This codes for CASSIQGADQPQHF.

The chain links TRBV21-1 to TRBJ2-5; TRBD2, the table's D call, was not compared with the DNA. TRBV21-1 is flagged as a pseudogene. The CDR3 is 15 amino acids. In DNA, the CDR3 is TGTGCCAGCAGCGAACCGGGACTAGCGAGGGAGACCCAGTACTTC. Translation: CASSEPGLARETQYF.

The V and J genes are TRBV9 and TRBJ2-1; a possible D gene is TRBD2 (6 bases). This CDR3 region has 16 residues. The germline CDR1 and CDR2 sequences are SGDLS and YYNGEE. Trimming pared 0 bases from V and 4 bases from J, leaving 14 bases between. The DNA of the CDR3 is TGTGCCAGCAGCGTAGATCCGGGTAGCGGATACAATGAGCAGTTCTTC. Its translation is CASSVDPGSGYNEQFF.

The rearrangement links TRBV4-1 to TRBJ2-3, with TRBD2 matching 14 bases. CDR1 and CDR2 from the germline V gene are MGHRA and YSYEKL. The junction had 4 bases not matched to a gene; V was cut back by 2 bases and J by 3 bases. This CDR3 spans 17 amino acids. The CDR3 spells CASSQLRTSGGTDTQYF. DNA for the CDR3: TGCGCCAGCAGCCAACTCCGGACTAGCGGGGGGACAGATACGCAGTATTTT.